The clone carrying this T cell receptor beta chain has just one count. This sample is drawn from a study of blood T cell repertoires in COVID-19. At the level of the study: Collection of acute and convalescent COVID-19 samples took place in the United States, Italy and Spain. Sample material is recorded as cDNA or gDNA derived from T cells, B-cell-depleted T cells, or PBMCs.

How the authors handled the data: Reference gene primer amplification gave nucleated cell count estimates. Profiling relied on immunoSEQ multiplex PCR, and the TCRdb table lists in-frame clones only, not all of them. That table is the source of V, J and clone size, and D and trimming were worked out from the DNA. The sample includes about 97,000 clones, about 86% of them seen just once. This CDR3 spans 15 amino acids. Germline CDR1 MDHEN, CDR2 SYDVKM. Trimming shortened V by 3 bases and J by 0 bases, and 9 bases separated the two germline ends. Sequences were obtained from peripheral blood. The J gene is TRBJ1-3, the V gene TRBV28, with TRBD1 as a possible D gene (5 bases). This TCR derives from a human donor in a cohort sampled during active COVID-19. CDR3 nucleotide sequence: TGTGCCAGCAGTTTGCAGGGTAGCTCTGGAAACACCATATATTTT. Residues: CASSLQGSSGNTIYF.